The text below deals with one T cell receptor beta chain. Clones were read by immunoSEQ multiplex PCR, and TCRdb kept only the in-frame ones, dropping some. The sample shows about 280,000 clones, roughly 91% of them seen only once. V was shortened by 0 bases and J by 2 bases, with 10 bases between the two germline ends. Germline CDR1 and CDR2: LGHDT and YNNKEL (reference sequence). The CDR3 contains 15 residues. This entry belongs to a study of blood T cell repertoires in COVID-19. The receptor comes from a woman aged 25 to 45 with COVID-19, enrolled during active disease. The V call is TRBV3-1 (or the pseudogene TRBV3-2), the J call TRBJ2-5, with a tentative D call TRBD1 (5 bases). Sequenced material: peripheral blood. The CDR3 sequence is CASSQDLTEQETQYF. DNA for the CDR3: TGTGCCAGCAGCCAAGATTTGACAGAACAAGAGACCCAGTACTTC.